The rows below give T cell receptor beta chains drawn from one sample of a study of cytomegalovirus exposure and HLA in healthy donors. Clones were read by immunoSEQ multiplex PCR, and TCRdb kept only the in-frame ones, dropping some. The profile shows about 120,000 clones, 75% to 80% of them singletons. Sequencing was performed on PBMCs. The receptors here all came from a woman aged 40 to 55 in good health and CMV-seropositive. CDR3s include the opening cysteine and the closing phenylalanine or tryptophan. A D gene is named only where the DNA matches it firmly. The size entry is marked missing in some rows and otherwise reads once, few, many or a size class.

DNA: TGCGCCAGCAGCGGCCAAACGGGAGCCAATGAAAAACTGTTTTTT; CDR3: CASSGQTGANEKLFF; D: -; size: -; V: TRBV5-1; J: TRBJ1-4
DNA: TGTGCCTGGGAGGGTAGCTCCTATAATTCACCCCTCCACTTT; CDR3: CAWEGSSYNSPLHF; D: -; size: -; V: TRBV30; J: TRBJ1-6
DNA: TGTGCCAGCAGCTTAGGGGACAGGGGCTCAGCTTTCTTT; CDR3: CASSLGDRGSAFF; D: TRBD1; size: -; V: TRBV13; J: TRBJ1-1
DNA: TGCGCCAGCAGCTTGGATGGGACAGGGGGATACTTC; CDR3: CASSLDGTGGYF; D: TRBD1; size: -; V: TRBV5-1; J: TRBJ2-5
DNA: TGTGCCATCAGGGAGGGACTGTCATCCTACGAGCAGTACTTC; CDR3: CAIREGLSSYEQYF; D: -; size: -; V: TRBV10-3; J: TRBJ2-7
DNA: TGCGCCAGCAGCTTGGTGGGCTCGCCTAGCACAGATACGCAGTATTTT; CDR3: CASSLVGSPSTDTQYF; D: -; size: -; V: TRBV5-1; J: TRBJ2-3
DNA: TGTGCCTGGAGTGCATCGGAGGGGACCCACAATGAGCAGTTCTTC; CDR3: CAWSASEGTHNEQFF; D: -; size: -; V: TRBV30; J: TRBJ2-1
DNA: TGTGCCAGCAGTGAACAACTGAAAACAGCCGTAGCTTTCTTT; CDR3: CASSEQLKTAVAFF; D: -; size: -; V: TRBV6-1; J: TRBJ1-1
DNA: TGTGCTAGTGGTTTACAGGGGGCGGTTGAAAAACTGTTTTTT; CDR3: CASGLQGAVEKLFF; D: TRBD1; size: -; V: TRBV12-5; J: TRBJ1-4
DNA: TGTGCCAGCAGCTTAGTTGGCGGGGGGGCAAGCGGGGAGCTGTTTTTT; CDR3: CASSLVGGGASGELFF; D: TRBD2; size: -; V: TRBV7-2; J: TRBJ2-2
DNA: TGTGCCAGTAGTATCCTAACTACAGGCGGGAGAGACGAGCAGTACTTC; CDR3: CASSILTTGGRDEQYF; D: TRBD2; size: few; V: TRBV19; J: TRBJ2-7
DNA: TGTGCCGTCTCAGGGGGCACCGGGGAGCTGTTTTTT; CDR3: CAVSGGTGELFF; D: TRBD1; size: -; V: TRBV10-3; J: TRBJ2-2
DNA: TGTGCCAGCAGTGGACAGGGATGGGGGGTTTATAGCAATCAGCCCCAGCATTTT; CDR3: CASSGQGWGVYSNQPQHF; D: TRBD1; size: -; V: TRBV6-1; J: TRBJ1-5
DNA: TGTGCCAGCACCCGGGGGGGGTCGGACGAGCAGTACTTC; CDR3: CASTRGGSDEQYF; D: TRBD2; size: few; V: TRBV25-1; J: TRBJ2-7
DNA: TGTGCCAGTAGGGGGACAGGGAGGAGCTATGGCTACACCTTC; CDR3: CASRGTGRSYGYTF; D: TRBD1; size: once; V: TRBV19; J: TRBJ1-2
DNA: TGTGCCTGGAGTCTAGGGGGGGCCACAGATACGCAGTATTTT; CDR3: CAWSLGGATDTQYF; D: -; size: -; V: TRBV30; J: TRBJ2-3
DNA: TGTGCCACCAACCCCTCGCGAGAGACCCAGTACTTC; CDR3: CATNPSRETQYF; D: -; size: -; V: TRBV7-9; J: TRBJ2-5
DNA: TGCAGCGTACTCACGAATCAGGGACAGGCAACAGATACGCAGTATTTT; CDR3: CSVLTNQGQATDTQYF; D: TRBD1; size: -; V: TRBV29-1; J: TRBJ2-3
DNA: TGTGCCAGCAGCAAAGCAGGGAGTTCCCAAAACATTCAGTACTTC; CDR3: CASSKAGSSQNIQYF; D: -; size: -; V: TRBV21-1; J: TRBJ2-4
DNA: TGTGCCAGCGGAACGGAACGGGCCTACGAGCAGTACTTC; CDR3: CASGTERAYEQYF; D: -; size: few; V: TRBV2; J: TRBJ2-7
DNA: TGTGCCAGCAGCTTAGACAGGGGGAAATCTGGGGCCAACGTCCTGACTTTC; CDR3: CASSLDRGKSGANVLTF; D: TRBD1; size: -; V: TRBV7-9; J: TRBJ2-6
DNA: TGTGCCAGCAGCGGACAGGGCAGCGAGCAGTACTTC; CDR3: CASSGQGSEQYF; D: TRBD1; size: few; V: TRBV6-5; J: TRBJ2-7
DNA: TGCGCCAGCGGCCCAGGATCCTCTAATGAAAAACTGTTTTTT; CDR3: CASGPGSSNEKLFF; D: -; size: few; V: TRBV5-1; J: TRBJ1-4
DNA: TGTGCCAGCAGGGTGACAGGGCTTAGATATGGCTACACCTTC; CDR3: CASRVTGLRYGYTF; D: TRBD1; size: -; V: TRBV6-1; J: TRBJ1-2
DNA: TGCAGCGTTGTGGGCAGATCTAATGAAAAACTGTTTTTT; CDR3: CSVVGRSNEKLFF; D: -; size: -; V: TRBV29-1; J: TRBJ1-4
DNA: TGTGCCAGCAGCTTAGGGGGGGGGAGCGAGTCGCCCCTCCACTTT; CDR3: CASSLGGGSESPLHF; D: -; size: -; V: TRBV7-9; J: TRBJ1-6
DNA: TGCGCCAGCAGCACACAGGGTCAGGCCACTGAAGCTTTCTTT; CDR3: CASSTQGQATEAFF; D: -; size: -; V: TRBV5-1; J: TRBJ1-1
DNA: TGTGCCAGCAGTTCGGGCGGGGCAGGCAGTGGCTACACCTTC; CDR3: CASSSGGAGSGYTF; D: -; size: -; V: TRBV6-6; J: TRBJ1-2
DNA: TGTGCCTGGACACCGGGACAGATTTATCAGCCCCAGCATTTT; CDR3: CAWTPGQIYQPQHF; D: TRBD1; size: -; V: TRBV30; J: TRBJ1-5
DNA: TGCGCCAGCAGCCAAGGGCCAGCGGAGACCCAGTACTTC; CDR3: CASSQGPAETQYF; D: -; size: -; V: TRBV4-1; J: TRBJ2-5
DNA: TGTGCCAGCAGTTCGCCCCGGACTAGCGTCACCGGGGAGCTGTTTTTT; CDR3: CASSSPRTSVTGELFF; D: TRBD2; size: -; V: TRBV28; J: TRBJ2-2
DNA: TGCGCCAGCAGCTTGGAAGGTGGGATTCGGGGCACCGGGGAGCTGTTTTTT; CDR3: CASSLEGGIRGTGELFF; D: -; size: few; V: TRBV5-1; J: TRBJ2-2
DNA: TGTGCCAGCAGCTTGTCCCTCACGGACACTGAAGCTTTCTTT; CDR3: CASSLSLTDTEAFF; D: -; size: -; V: TRBV5-4; J: TRBJ1-1
DNA: TGTGCCTGGAGAAGGACTAGCGCTCAGCCCCAGCATTTT; CDR3: CAWRRTSAQPQHF; D: -; size: -; V: TRBV30; J: TRBJ1-5
DNA: TGTGCCAGCTCACCGGGACAGGCTATAGAAAGCACCATATATTTT; CDR3: CASSPGQAIESTIYF; D: TRBD1; size: -; V: TRBV18; J: TRBJ1-3
DNA: TGTGCCTGGAGTACCGGACAGGGATACAATGAGCAGTTCTTC; CDR3: CAWSTGQGYNEQFF; D: TRBD1; size: -; V: TRBV30; J: TRBJ2-1
DNA: TGTGCCAGCAGTTCCCGGGACAGGGGTTTGTTCAGTCGGGTCCCTGAAGCTTTCTTT; CDR3: CASSSRDRGLFSRVPEAFF; D: TRBD1; size: -; V: TRBV5-6; J: TRBJ1-1
DNA: TGTGCCAGCAGGGACATAAATCTAAATGAAAAACTGTTTTTT; CDR3: CASRDINLNEKLFF; D: -; size: -; V: TRBV6-1; J: TRBJ1-4
DNA: TGCGCCAGCAGTCTCACAGGGGGCACTGAAGCTTTCTTT; CDR3: CASSLTGGTEAFF; D: TRBD1; size: -; V: TRBV5-1; J: TRBJ1-1
DNA: TGTGCCAGCAGTGAAGCCAGGACTAGCGGTGATGAGCAGTTCTTC; CDR3: CASSEARTSGDEQFF; D: TRBD2; size: few; V: TRBV6-1; J: TRBJ2-1
DNA: TGTGCCAGCAGTGAAATAAGTACGCAGAACAATCAGCCCCAGCATTTT; CDR3: CASSEISTQNNQPQHF; D: -; size: -; V: TRBV6-1; J: TRBJ1-5
DNA: TGTGCCAGCAGTCCAAACTTGAACACTGAAGCTTTCTTT; CDR3: CASSPNLNTEAFF; D: -; size: -; V: TRBV27; J: TRBJ1-1
DNA: TGTGCCATCAGTGAAACTCAAACTTCACCCCTCCACTTT; CDR3: CAISETQTSPLHF; D: -; size: once; V: TRBV10-3; J: TRBJ1-6
DNA: TGCAGCGTTGTCTCTGACAGCGTATACTATGGCTACACCTTC; CDR3: CSVVSDSVYYGYTF; D: -; size: -; V: TRBV29-1; J: TRBJ1-2
DNA: TGTGCCAGCAGCTCGACGACAGGGGGCCATCAGCCCCAGCATTTT; CDR3: CASSSTTGGHQPQHF; D: TRBD1; size: -; V: TRBV2; J: TRBJ1-5
DNA: TGTGCCACCAGCAGAGACTCCTACCCCGAGCAGTACTTC; CDR3: CATSRDSYPEQYF; D: -; size: -; V: TRBV15; J: TRBJ2-7
DNA: TGTGCCAGCAGTCGGGACAGGGTTGCCGAGCAGTACTTC; CDR3: CASSRDRVAEQYF; D: TRBD1; size: -; V: TRBV7-8; J: TRBJ2-7
DNA: TGTGCCAGCAGCTTAGATAACAGGGGTCGTTCTGGGGCCAACGTCCTGACTTTC; CDR3: CASSLDNRGRSGANVLTF; D: TRBD1; size: few; V: TRBV7-6; J: TRBJ2-6
DNA: TGTGCCAGCAGGGGGGGTGGGGACAATGAAAAACTGTTTTTT; CDR3: CASRGGGDNEKLFF; D: -; size: -; V: TRBV6-1; J: TRBJ1-4
DNA: TGTGCCAGCAGCGCGTACAGGGATGCGATAGCTTTCTTT; CDR3: CASSAYRDAIAFF; D: -; size: -; V: TRBV6-1; J: TRBJ1-1
DNA: TGTGCCAGCAGCCCGACGGGGGGCGGCAATCAGCCCCAGCATTTT; CDR3: CASSPTGGGNQPQHF; D: -; size: -; V: TRBV4-2; J: TRBJ1-5
DNA: TGTGCCTGGACACGGGACTCCTATAATTCACCCCTCCACTTT; CDR3: CAWTRDSYNSPLHF; D: -; size: -; V: TRBV30; J: TRBJ1-6
DNA: TGTGCCAGCAGCCCCGGACTAGCGGGGGGGTCCTACAATGAGCAGTTCTTC; CDR3: CASSPGLAGGSYNEQFF; D: TRBD2; size: once; V: TRBV5-4; J: TRBJ2-1
DNA: TGTGCCAGCGCCAGGGGAAGGGCTGGGGCCAACGTCCTGACTTTC; CDR3: CASARGRAGANVLTF; D: -; size: -; V: TRBV19; J: TRBJ2-6
DNA: TGTGCCAGCAGTGAACTCGACAGGGGGCGAGAGACCCAGTACTTC; CDR3: CASSELDRGRETQYF; D: TRBD1; size: few; V: TRBV25-1; J: TRBJ2-5
DNA: TGTGTCAGCAGCCGGGGGAGTTACGAGCAGTACTTC; CDR3: CVSSRGSYEQYF; D: -; size: -; V: TRBV7-2; J: TRBJ2-7
DNA: TGCGCCAGCAGCCAAGGTCCCCGTCCCCGGACAGGGCACACAGATACGCAGTATTTT; CDR3: CASSQGPRPRTGHTDTQYF; D: TRBD1; size: once; V: TRBV4-1; J: TRBJ2-3
DNA: TGCGCCAGCAGCTTTGACAACTATCAGCCCCAGCATTTT; CDR3: CASSFDNYQPQHF; D: -; size: -; V: TRBV5-1; J: TRBJ1-5
DNA: TGTGCCAGCGGGACTAGCTTCACAGATACGCAGTATTTT; CDR3: CASGTSFTDTQYF; D: TRBD2; size: -; V: TRBV7-2; J: TRBJ2-3
DNA: TGTGCCAGCAGCTTAGGACAGGGACGGGCCGGGGAGCTGTTTTTT; CDR3: CASSLGQGRAGELFF; D: TRBD1; size: few; V: TRBV7-2; J: TRBJ2-2